The clone carrying this T cell receptor (beta chain) was observed many times. Its matching antigen is unknown. Breast cancer patients provided tissue from their axillary draining lymph nodes. This sample was taken from a study of breast tumors, draining lymph nodes, adjacent tissues. General observations from the study: Luminal-like breast cancer showed significantly greater tumor-nontumor repertoire similarity than basal-like breast cancer did.

TCRdb reanalysed the multiplex PCR reads using MiXCR and keeps one entry per CDR3 protein. The sample lists about 230,000 distinct CDR3 sequences; about 32% were seen once. Germline V gene lookup returns CDR1 KGHDR and CDR2 SFDVKD. The CDR3 totals 15 residues. J gave up 3 bases and V 3 bases, and 3 bases lay outside the gene matches. The chain has TRBV24-1 and TRBJ2-2; TRBD1 matches at 7 bases. Input material: axillary lymph node tissue. The TCR comes from a female donor with breast cancer. Some clones in this sample may be carry-over from other donors' samples. CDR3 protein: CATSDPGTDTGELFF. The CDR3 DNA sequence: TGTGCCACCAGTGATCCCGGGACAGACACCGGGGAGCTGTTTTTT.